Below are 7 T cell receptor beta chains sequenced from a single sample in a study of blood T cell repertoires in COVID-19. Method: immunoSEQ multiplex PCR; TCRdb's copy keeps in-frame clones and lacks some. Among approximately 180,000 clones, around 90% were seen once, and the ten largest hold 20% to 25%. The sequenced sample was peripheral blood. These receptors came from a man aged 55 to 70 with active or convalescent COVID-19.

This clone has just a few counts. V is TRBV2 and J is TRBJ2-7, with D maybe TRBD2 (5 bases). The V end was cut by 7 bases, the J end by 7 bases, with 17 bases between. In germline, CDR1 is SNHLY, CDR2 FYNNEI. The CDR3 totals 13 residues. The CDR3 region is CASKADGRGEQYF. DNA of the CDR3: TGTGCCAGCAAGGCGGACGGACGGGGTGAGCAGTACTTC.

The chain carries TRBV2 and TRBJ1-6, with TRBD1 identical over 9 bases. The ends lost 4 bases at V and 7 bases at J; junction bases unmatched: 5. This CDR3 has 15 residues. Germline CDR1 SNHLY, CDR2 FYNNEI. The CDR3 nucleotides are TGTGCCAGCAGTGCCCCGGGACAGGGCAATTCACCCCTCCACTTT. Its translation: CASSAPGQGNSPLHF. Using reference TRBV2 and TRBJ1-6 for the parts outside the CDR3, the full variable domain is EPEVTQTPSHQVTQMGQEVILRCVPISNHLYFYWYRQILGQKVEFLVSFYNNEISEKSEIFDDQFSVERPDGSNFTLKIRSTKLEDSAMYFCASSAPGQGNSPLHFGNGTRLTVT.

As concerns this clone: A much larger clone sits a single nucleotide away, making a read error possible. This chain uses TRBV7-9 with TRBJ2-7; 8 nucleotides agree with TRBD1. CDR3 length equals 14 residues. V lost 4 bases, J lost 2 bases, and 4 bases stayed unmatched. Germline CDR1 is SEHNR and CDR2 is FQNEAQ (reference sequence). The DNA of the CDR3 is TGTGCCAGCAGCTCCAGGACAGGGACCTACGAGCAGTACTTC. It specifies CASSSRTGTYEQYF.

The chain has TRBV3-1 (or the pseudogene TRBV3-2) and TRBJ2-2, with D unclear. The germline CDR1 and CDR2 sequences are LGHDT and YNNKEL (reference sequence). The CDR3 has 13 residues. V lost 4 bases to trimming and J lost 6 bases, with 9 bases between them. In DNA form, the CDR3 reads TGTGCCAGCAGCCTCTTGGGCGCCGGGGAGCTGTTTTTT. Translating gives CASSLLGAGELFF.

J is TRBJ1-1 and V is TRBV12-5, with D uncertain. V dropped 3 bases and J dropped 7 bases, with 12 bases sitting between them. The V gene's germline CDR1 is LGHNT and CDR2 FRNRAP. There are 13 residues in the CDR3. CDR3 region: CASGLNSRVEAFF. The CDR3, as DNA: TGTGCTAGTGGTTTAAATTCCCGAGTTGAAGCTTTCTTT.

This clone was detected only once. The rearrangement links TRBV6-5 to TRBJ2-2; 7 positions match TRBD1. CDR1 MNHEY and CDR2 SVGAGI come from the germline V gene. With 7 bases clipped from V and 4 bases from J, the junction kept 6 bases outside the gene matches. The CDR3 is 14 amino acids. The CDR3: CASTRDSPTGELFF. CDR3 DNA: TGTGCCAGCACCCGGGACAGCCCCACCGGGGAGCTGTTTTTT.

A single count supports this clone. V gene TRBV5-1 combines with J gene TRBJ2-1; D gene ambiguous. Germline V gives CDR1 SGHRS, CDR2 YFSETQ. This CDR3 comprises 15 residues. The V gene lost 0 bases and the J gene lost 1 base, with 8 bases spanning the gap. The CDR3 loop is CASSLEDLSYNEQFF. CDR3 nucleotide sequence: TGCGCCAGCAGCTTGGAAGACTTATCCTACAATGAGCAGTTCTTC.